Presented here are 8 T cell receptor beta chains from one specimen sequenced in a study of cytomegalovirus exposure and HLA in healthy donors. PCR primers comprised 60 Vbeta and 13 Jbeta primers. Using immunoSEQ multiplex PCR, the repertoire was profiled, and TCRdb retains in-frame clones only, with some absent. The sample gives 150,000 to 200,000 clones, around 83% of which show up once; about 2% is in the top ten. Material: PBMCs. The receptor source for this set is a man between 18 and 35 years old in good health and CMV-seropositive.

This clone was observed once. This chain joins TRBV5-5 and TRBJ1-1; 11 positions match TRBD1. After removal of 2 bases from V and 6 bases from J, the junction contained 9 bases not matched to a gene. Germline CDR1 SGHKS, CDR2 YYEKEE (reference sequence). The CDR3 is 16 residues long. The CDR3, as DNA: TGTGCCAGCAGCTTCTTATGGACAGGGGGCCTGGCTGAAGCTTTCTTT. Protein sequence: CASSFLWTGGLAEAFF.

This chain uses TRBV4-2 with TRBJ1-3; TRBD1 is a possible D gene (6 bases). Germline V gives CDR1 LGHNA, CDR2 YNFKEQ. The ends were cut back, 4 bases at V and 2 bases at J, with 12 bases in the middle. There are 15 residues in the CDR3. The CDR3 region is CASSPAGGPGNTIYF. The CDR3 DNA sequence: TGTGCCAGCAGCCCAGCCGGGGGGCCTGGAAACACCATATATTTT.

The chain recombines TRBV5-4 with TRBJ1-1; D is undetermined. This CDR3 has 12 residues. CDR1 and CDR2 (germline): SGHNT, YYREEE (reference sequence). Trimming stripped 3 bases from V and 7 bases from J, with 10 bases between. The CDR3 is CASSSDRGEAFF. CDR3 DNA sequence: TGTGCCAGCAGCTCCGACCGAGGTGAAGCTTTCTTT.

The chain has TRBV2 and TRBJ1-2, with D unresolved. The CDR3 runs 15 residues. The V gene's germline CDR1 is SNHLY and CDR2 FYNNEI. Trimming stripped 8 bases from V and 3 bases from J, with 19 bases between. CDR3: CASDSLQLFHYGYTF. In DNA, the CDR3 is TGTGCCAGCGACTCGCTACAACTGTTTCACTATGGCTACACCTTC.

This clone has more than one count but fewer than ten. This CDR3 reads CASTRAAGSPLHF. DNA of the CDR3: TGTGCCAGCACCAGGGCGGCAGGGTCACCCCTCCACTTT. V and J are TRBV2 and TRBJ1-6; the D gene is possibly TRBD1 (5 bases). V lost 7 bases to trimming and J lost 10 bases, with 14 bases between them. CDR3 length: 13 residues. Germline-derived CDR1 and CDR2 are SNHLY and FYNNEI.

V gene TRBV23-1 combines with J gene TRBJ1-1, with D maybe TRBD1 (5 bases). Being an ORF, TRBV23-1 has a function that is uncertain. The ends were cut back, 0 bases at V and 1 base at J, with 12 bases in the middle. This CDR3 contains 16 residues. The CDR3 sequence: CASSQSPVRENTEAFF. In nucleotides, the CDR3 is TGCGCCAGCAGTCAATCTCCGGTCAGGGAGAACACTGAAGCTTTCTTT.

In this sample, this clone turned up a few times. The V and J genes are TRBV19 and TRBJ2-4; no clear D. This CDR3 spans 15 amino acids. V was cut by 3 bases and J by 0 bases, with 9 bases left in between. The germline CDR1 and CDR2 sequences are LNHDA and SQIVND (reference sequence). CDR3 protein: CASSISPLAKNIQYF. The CDR3 DNA reads as TGTGCCAGTAGTATCTCACCACTAGCCAAAAACATTCAGTACTTC.

The chain is built from TRBV5-4 and TRBJ1-2, with a weak D call TRBD1 (5 bases). Germline lookup yields CDR1 SGHNT and CDR2 YYREEE (reference sequence). The V end lost 5 bases, the J end lost 1 base, and 15 bases lay between the germline ends. This CDR3 contains 15 residues. As DNA, the CDR3 is TGTGCCAGCAGTTCCACAGGAGCTGTTAACTATGGCTACACCTTC. Translation: CASSSTGAVNYGYTF.